This T cell receptor (beta chain) was sequenced during a study of shared clonotypes between healthy human individuals. Study outcomes and limitations: The sampled material consisted only of blood, and tissue repertoires are likely to differ.

This table comes from immunoSEQ multiplex PCR, and its TCRdb copy is limited to in-frame clones, with some not included. The top ten clones hold approximately 0.06% of a sample with about 510,000 clones, about 96% of them seen once. V was shortened by 1 base and J by 7 bases, with 8 bases between the two germline ends. The V gene's germline CDR1 is MDHEN and CDR2 SYDVKM. There are 12 residues in the CDR3. About this clone: The antigen remains unidentified. This sample includes further DNA sequences coding for the same CDR3.

The chain uses TRBV28 and TRBJ2-7; TRBD1 is a possible D gene (5 bases). The sequence derives from a woman aged 25 to 39 in good health. Input material: naive CD4+ T cells sorted from blood. Sample subset: CD45RA+ positively selected. CDR3 amino acids: CASSLSGFEQYF. The CDR3 DNA reads TGTGCCAGCAGTTTATCAGGGTTTGAGCAGTACTTC.